This T cell receptor (beta chain) was identified during a study of blood T cell repertoires in COVID-19. Study-level background: In each case, the material was cDNA or gDNA derived from T cells, B-cell-depleted T cells, or PBMCs.

Under the authors' procedure: Reference gene primer amplification in the assay estimated nucleated cell counts. Measured with immunoSEQ multiplex PCR; TCRdb has only the in-frame clones, and not every one. Clone size and V and J calls were adopted from that table, with D and trimming inferred from the DNA. The sample includes under 200,000 clones, 70% to 90% of them seen just once. V lost 7 bases, J lost 2 bases, and 12 bases lay in between. The germline V gene encodes CDR1 WSHSY and CDR2 SAAADI. CDR3 size: 14 residues. This receptor was taken from a man aged 55 to 70 with acute or convalescent COVID-19. The sequenced sample was peripheral blood. The chain carries TRBV10-2 and TRBJ2-1; weak D call: TRBD1 (6 bases). As DNA, the CDR3 is TGCGCCAGCATTGCGACAGGTGCCTACAATGAGCAGTTCTTC. The encoded protein is CASIATGAYNEQFF.